This TCR beta chain was recovered during a study of blood T cell repertoires in COVID-19. V dropped 0 bases and J dropped 8; count of bases not matched to a gene: 8. Germline V gene data show CDR1 as SGDLS and CDR2 as YYNGEE. The CDR3 covers 16 residues. Methods used by the authors: Reference gene primer amplification in the assay estimated nucleated cell counts. The protocol was immunoSEQ multiplex PCR, while the TCRdb copy is restricted to in-frame clones and leaves out a portion. Clone size and V and J calls were adopted from that table, with D and trimming inferred from the DNA. The table lists a few hundred thousand clones, 80% to 90% of them singletons.

This chain joins TRBV9 and TRBJ1-6, with 7 bases that match TRBD1. The sample was PBMCs or T cells enriched from blood (not recorded which). This clonotype originated in a man under 40 who had recovered from COVID-19. The CDR3 loop reads CASSVGVRGVDSPLHF. CDR3 bases: TGTGCCAGCAGCGTAGGAGTCAGGGGGGTTGATTCACCCCTCCACTTT.